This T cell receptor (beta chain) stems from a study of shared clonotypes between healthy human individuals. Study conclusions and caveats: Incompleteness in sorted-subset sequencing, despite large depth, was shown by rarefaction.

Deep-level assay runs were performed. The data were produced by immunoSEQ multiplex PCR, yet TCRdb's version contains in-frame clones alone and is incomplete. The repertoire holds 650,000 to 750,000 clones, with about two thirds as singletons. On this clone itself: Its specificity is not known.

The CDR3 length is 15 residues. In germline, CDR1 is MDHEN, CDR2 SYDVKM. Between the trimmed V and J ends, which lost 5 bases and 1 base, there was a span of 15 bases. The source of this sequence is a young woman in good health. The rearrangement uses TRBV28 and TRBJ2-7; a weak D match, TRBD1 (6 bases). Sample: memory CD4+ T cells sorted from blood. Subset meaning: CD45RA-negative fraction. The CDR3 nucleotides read TGTGCCAGCAGTCTTCTACAGGGATTGTCCTACGAGCAGTACTTC. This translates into CASSLLQGLSYEQYF.